Sequencing of this T cell receptor beta chain was carried out in a study of beta chain features in type 1 diabetes. Once sorted, every population was more than 95% pure. As every portion of the isolated RNA was reverse transcribed, the sequencing read expressed TCRB transcripts. Sequencing was performed with immunoSEQ multiplex PCR; in TCRdb, only in-frame clones are kept and a portion is missing. The repertoire holds roughly 250,000 clones, with roughly 20% as singletons. Concerning this clone: Its antigen is unknown.

Notes on the study in general: Type 1 diabetes patients had TCRB CDR3s that were shorter (moderately but significantly so) in all four CD4+ subsets.

The CDR3 has 13 amino acids. V was pared by 3 bases and J by 5 bases, with 14 bases between. The germline gives CDR1 SQVTM, CDR2 ANQGSEA. V is TRBV29-1 and J is TRBJ2-7, with a weak D call TRBD1 (6 bases). This TCR derives from a woman between 40 and 50 years old with type 1 diabetes. The sequenced material came from naive CD4+ T cells from blood. This chain's CDR3 is CSVDLDSGDEQYF. Written as DNA, the CDR3 is TGCAGCGTTGACTTGGACAGCGGAGACGAGCAGTACTTC.